This TCR beta chain was identified during a study of shared clonotypes between healthy human individuals. Broader study findings: Naive subsets generally exceeded memory subsets in estimated richness.

Concerning this clone itself: Antigen specificity is unknown.

The repertoire was sequenced with immunoSEQ multiplex PCR; TCRdb's copy has only in-frame clones and lacks some. The profile covers 2.3 million or so clones, with more than 85% appearing a single time and 0.39% taken by the ten largest. V was pared by 7 bases and J by 0 bases, with 14 bases between. The CDR3 runs 15 residues. In germline, CDR1 is SGHKS, CDR2 YYEKEE (reference sequence). All participating donors were Caucasian adults from Nashville, Tennessee. From CD4+ cells came CD45RA+ naive and CD45RA-negative memory subsets. J is TRBJ2-1 and V is TRBV5-5; possibly TRBD2 for D (6 bases). This receptor was taken from a man between 18 and 29 years old in good health. Some clones in this sample may be carry-over from other donors' samples. The sequencing sample was made of naive CD4+ T cells from PBMCs. Subset indicated: CD45RA+ positively selected. CDR3 bases: TGTGCCAGCGGTAACCTAGCGAGCTCCTACAATGAGCAGTTCTTC. Amino acid sequence: CASGNLASSYNEQFF.